A single sample gave rise to the 3 T cell receptor beta chains below, sequenced in a study of beta chain features in type 1 diabetes. Expressed TCRB transcripts got sequenced, as all isolated RNA was reverse transcribed. The protocol was immunoSEQ multiplex PCR, while the TCRdb copy is restricted to in-frame clones and leaves out a portion. The sample contains 250,000 to 350,000 clones, less than 15% of which appear only once. Material for sequencing was central memory CD4+ T cells from blood. The receptors come from a man younger than 40 in good health.

The J gene is TRBJ2-1, the V gene TRBV20-1; possibly TRBD1 or TRBD2 for D (6 bases each). V lost 3 bases to trimming and J lost 9 bases, with 9 bases between them. This CDR3 spans 11 amino acids. Germline-derived CDR1 and CDR2 are DFQATT and SNEGSKA (reference sequence). The CDR3: CSASGGGEQFF. DNA of the CDR3: TGCAGTGCTAGCGGGGGCGGTGAGCAGTTCTTC.

V is TRBV6-5 and J is TRBJ2-1; D is ambiguous. The CDR3 extends over 16 amino acids. In germline, CDR1 is MNHEY, CDR2 SVGAGI. Trimming cost V 1 base and J 6 bases, with 16 bases left between them. CDR3 sequence: CASSYLSAVRGNEQFF. Here the CDR3 DNA reads TGTGCCAGCAGTTACTTGTCGGCGGTTCGAGGCAATGAGCAGTTCTTC.

This clone showed up just a few times. The chain is built from TRBV27 and TRBJ2-7; tentative D call: TRBD1 (6 bases). Germline CDR1 is MNHEY and CDR2 is SMNVEV (reference sequence). V was pared by 5 bases and J by 3 bases, with 14 bases between. CDR3 length: 14 residues. This CDR3 reads CASSIQGASYEQYF. The CDR3 coding sequence is TGTGCCAGCAGTATACAGGGAGCCAGCTACGAGCAGTACTTC.